This TCR beta chain was identified during a study of blood T cells in healthy people across ages. A sample-barcoded 5' primer and a J-beta primer mix were used in a second PCR of roughly 6 to 11 cycles. Through a template-switch adaptor with 12 random nucleotides, each cDNA molecule received a tag. TCRdb re-called the 5' RACE reads with MiXCR, one entry per CDR3 protein. The sample contains hundreds of thousands of distinct CDR3 sequences, approximately 53% of which appear only once. Trimming removed 2 bases at V and 5 bases at J, with 9 bases between. In germline, CDR1 is ENHRY, CDR2 SYGVKD. This CDR3 has 13 residues.

Material for sequencing was blood. The sequence was collected from a man aged 40-49 years in good health. The chain couples TRBV10-3 to TRBJ1-1; D remains ambiguous. CDR3 DNA: TGTGCCATCAGTGAGACCGCTTGGACTGAAGCTTTCTTT. Protein: CAISETAWTEAFF.